These 19 T cell receptor beta chains originate from one sample sequenced in a study of blood T cell repertoires in COVID-19. Sequencing used immunoSEQ multiplex PCR; TCRdb keeps in-frame clones, though not all of them. The sample gives 70,000 to 95,000 clones, 92% of which show up once; about 6.6% is in the top ten. What was sequenced was peripheral blood. Source of these receptors: a woman aged 60-75 years with active COVID-19.

The V call is TRBV28, the J call TRBJ1-5; D unclear. With 3 bases removed from V and 6 bases from J, the gap between germline ends came to 15 bases. The CDR3 is 15 residues long. The germline gives CDR1 MDHEN, CDR2 SYDVKM. CDR3 amino acids: CASSLLSSGGQPQHF. In nucleotides, the CDR3 is TGTGCCAGCAGTTTGTTGTCATCCGGTGGTCAGCCCCAGCATTTT.

The chain has TRBV7-2 and TRBJ2-5, with 9 positions matching TRBD1. Germline V gives CDR1 SGHTA, CDR2 FQGNSA. The CDR3 is 14 residues long. Germline trimming cut 8 bases from V and 5 bases from J; bases unmatched to any gene: 9. This chain's CDR3 is CASSETGGGETQYF. For the CDR3, the DNA is TGTGCCAGCTCGGAAACAGGGGGCGGGGAGACCCAGTACTTC. Supplemented by reference TRBV7-2 and TRBJ2-5, the full variable domain reads GAGVSQSPSNKVTEKGKDVELRCDPISGHTALYWYRQSLGQGLEFLIYFQGNSAPDKSGLPSDRFSAERTGGSVSTLTIQRTQQEDSAVYLCASSETGGGETQYFGPGTRLLVL.

The gene calls are TRBV5-8 and TRBJ2-7, with 10 nucleotides matching TRBD2. V was pared by 3 bases and J by 4 bases, with 7 bases of the junction left unmatched. From germline, CDR1 is SGHTS and CDR2 YDEGEE. The CDR3 totals 15 residues. CDR3 sequence reads: CASSWALAGVYEQYF. For the CDR3, the DNA is TGTGCCAGCAGCTGGGCGCTAGCGGGAGTTTACGAGCAGTACTTC.

The genes are TRBV14 and TRBJ2-6; the D gene is possibly TRBD2 (6 bases). V dropped 0 bases and J dropped 0 bases, with 12 bases sitting between them. The CDR3 contains 18 residues. In germline, CDR1 is SGHDN, CDR2 FVKESK. CDR3 residues: CASSQETGLISGANVLTF. The CDR3 DNA reads as TGTGCCAGCAGCCAAGAAACGGGACTGATCTCTGGGGCCAACGTCCTGACTTTC.

The DNA for the CDR3 is TGTGCCAGCAGCTTGGGACTTCTCTATGGCTACACCTTC. This codes for CASSLGLLYGYTF. This rearrangement joins TRBV5-4 to TRBJ1-2, with D hard to call. Trimming removed 0 bases at V and 4 bases at J, with 7 bases between. The germline gives CDR1 SGHNT, CDR2 YYREEE (reference sequence). The CDR3 is 13 residues long.

The chain uses TRBV5-6 and TRBJ2-2, with 11 bases that match TRBD1. CDR3 length: 16 amino acids. The junction had 5 bases not matched to a gene; V was cut back by 3 bases and J by 4 bases. Germline V gene sequence: CDR1 SGHDT, CDR2 YYEEEE. This CDR3 reads CASSSPDRGPTGELFF. DNA for the CDR3: TGTGCCAGCAGCTCGCCGGACAGGGGGCCCACCGGGGAGCTGTTTTTT.

The chain uses TRBV19 and TRBJ2-1; TRBD1 matches at 9 bases. The germline V gene encodes CDR1 LNHDA and CDR2 SQIVND (reference sequence). The CDR3 totals 18 residues. Losses at the gene ends were 0 bases for V and 7 bases for J; bases not matched to a gene: 13. In DNA form, the CDR3 reads TGTGCCAGTAGTATAGAGATTTCCGGGACAGGGTTCAGGAATGAGCAGTTCTTC. Translation: CASSIEISGTGFRNEQFF.

The chain joins TRBV3-1 (or the pseudogene TRBV3-2) to TRBJ2-1, with unresolved D. Germline V gives CDR1 LGHDT, CDR2 YNNKEL (reference sequence). V lost 1 base, J lost 8 bases, and 6 bases lay in between. CDR3 size: 12 residues. CDR3 DNA: TGTGCCAGCAGCCAAGTAAGCGATGAGCAGTTCTTC. Its translation is CASSQVSDEQFF.

The rearrangement links TRBV7-3 to TRBJ1-1; TRBD1 aligns across 8 bases. The CDR3 totals 14 residues. The V and J ends lost 4 bases and 5 bases, in that order; junction bases with no gene match: 6. CDR1 is SGHTA and CDR2 is FQGTGA in the germline V gene. Written as DNA, the CDR3 is TGTGCCAGCAGCTCGCAGGGGGCCGATACTGAAGCTTTCTTT. It yields the protein CASSSQGADTEAFF.

The chain combines TRBV7-2 with TRBJ1-6; D is unclear. Germline values: CDR1 SGHTA, CDR2 FQGNSA. The V and J ends lost 4 bases and 4 bases respectively, with 8 bases between them. This CDR3 has 14 residues. The CDR3 region is CASSSRTYNSPLHF. As DNA, the CDR3 is TGTGCCAGCAGCTCCAGGACTTATAATTCACCCCTCCACTTT.

V gene TRBV7-6 combines with J gene TRBJ2-2, with 9 bases aligning to TRBD1. Trimming at V came to 3 bases and at J to 7 bases, leaving 18 bases not matched to a gene. Germline V gene lookup returns CDR1 SGHVS and CDR2 FNYEAQ. The length of the CDR3 is 19 residues. CDR3 DNA sequence: TGTGCCAGCAGCTTTGGCCCTTCGACAGGGGGATCGGGCAGCGGGGAGCTGTTTTTT. Protein: CASSFGPSTGGSGSGELFF.

The chain uses TRBV19 and TRBJ2-1, with TRBD2 matching over 14 bases. Trimming took 7 bases from V and 9 from J; bases not matched to a gene: 5. The CDR3 has 14 residues. Germline V gene data show CDR1 as LNHDA and CDR2 as SQIVND (reference sequence). The CDR3 reads CASTRLAGGREQFF. CDR3 nucleotides: TGTGCCAGTACTCGACTAGCGGGGGGGCGTGAGCAGTTCTTC.

The chain joins TRBV19 to TRBJ2-7; D might be TRBD1 (6 bases). The germline gives CDR1 LNHDA, CDR2 SQIVND (reference sequence). Trimming left V 8 bases short and J 3 bases short, with 11 bases between. This CDR3 has 12 residues. This chain's CDR3 is CASSQGNYEQYF. The CDR3 region has the DNA TGTGCCAGTTCGCAGGGGAACTACGAGCAGTACTTC.

The chain recombines TRBV19 with TRBJ1-1; perhaps TRBD1 as D (5 bases). Trimming shortened V by 3 bases and J by 3 bases, and 14 bases separated the two germline ends. CDR1 LNHDA and CDR2 SQIVND come from the germline V gene (reference sequence). The CDR3 runs to 15 residues. CDR3 coding DNA: TGTGCCAGTAGTATCCGTGGGGGGGTTGACACTGAAGCTTTCTTT. Translating it yields CASSIRGGVDTEAFF.

This chain uses TRBV2 with TRBJ1-2; no firm D call. The germline gives CDR1 SNHLY, CDR2 FYNNEI. The ends were cut back, 6 bases at V and 8 bases at J, with 7 bases in the middle. The CDR3 is 10 amino acids. DNA for the CDR3: TGTGCCAGCAGAACGGGAGGCTACACCTTC. This codes for CASRTGGYTF.

The rearrangement links TRBV28 to TRBJ2-7; D is possibly TRBD2 (5 bases). The V and J ends lost 2 bases and 4 bases respectively, with 6 bases between them. The CDR3 has 12 amino acids. CDR1 and CDR2 (germline): MDHEN, SYDVKM. CDR3 loop: CASSLGSYEQYF. The DNA for the CDR3 is TGTGCCAGCAGTTTAGGGAGTTACGAGCAGTACTTC.

The J gene is TRBJ2-5, the V gene TRBV23-1; 7 bases align to TRBD1. TRBV23-1 is flagged as an ORF with uncertain function. This CDR3 spans 19 amino acids. The V segment lost 0 bases and the J segment 1 base; nucleotides outside the gene matches: 14. The CDR3 loop is CASSQSGILGQQIQETQYF. The CDR3 DNA reads TGCGCCAGCAGTCAATCGGGAATTTTGGGACAGCAAATCCAAGAGACCCAGTACTTC.

This clone was recorded once. J is TRBJ1-3 and V is TRBV3-1 (or the pseudogene TRBV3-2); TRBD1 is a possible D gene (5 bases). The length of the CDR3 is 16 residues. The germline gives CDR1 LGHDT, CDR2 YNNKEL (reference sequence). The V end lost 4 bases, the J end lost 8 bases, and 21 bases lay between the germline ends. CDR3 bases: TGTGCCAGCAGCCGGGGAGGGACCTATAGAGGGGACACCATATATTTT. This translates into CASSRGGTYRGDTIYF.

The V call is TRBV10-3, the J call TRBJ2-7, with 8 bases aligning to TRBD1. The CDR3 runs 11 residues. Germline V gene lookup returns CDR1 ENHRY and CDR2 SYGVKD. The trim removed 7 bases at V and 6 bases at J, leaving 2 bases unmatched. The CDR3 reads CAITGQGEQYF. The CDR3 nucleotides read TGTGCCATCACAGGACAGGGCGAGCAGTACTTC.